This T cell receptor (beta chain) was captured by sequencing in a study of blood T cell repertoires in COVID-19. Study as a whole: The United States, Italy and Spain provided the acute and convalescent COVID-19 samples. Nucleic acid was either cDNA or gDNA, and it came from T cells, B-cell-depleted T cells, or PBMCs.

The CDR3 covers 15 residues. V lost 5 bases to trimming and J lost 0 bases, with 10 bases between them. CDR1 and CDR2 from the germline V gene are SGHTA and FQGNSA. Study processing details: For nucleated cells, counts were estimated from reference gene primer amplification. Generated by immunoSEQ multiplex PCR, the TCRdb table keeps only in-frame clones and is missing some. V and J calls and clone size are as listed in that table; D and trimming were resolved from the DNA. The table lists roughly 240,000 clones, about 82% of them singletons, with 5% to 7% in the top ten. The Seattle patients joined while their infection was active and were tracked longitudinally afterward.

This sequence joins TRBV7-2 and TRBJ1-4; the D gene is possibly TRBD1 (5 bases). This clonotype originated in a woman of 80 years or more with COVID-19, enrolled during active disease. What was sequenced was peripheral blood. CDR3: CASSPTAATNEKLFF. The CDR3 nucleotides are TGTGCCAGCAGCCCGACAGCCGCAACTAATGAAAAACTGTTTTTT.